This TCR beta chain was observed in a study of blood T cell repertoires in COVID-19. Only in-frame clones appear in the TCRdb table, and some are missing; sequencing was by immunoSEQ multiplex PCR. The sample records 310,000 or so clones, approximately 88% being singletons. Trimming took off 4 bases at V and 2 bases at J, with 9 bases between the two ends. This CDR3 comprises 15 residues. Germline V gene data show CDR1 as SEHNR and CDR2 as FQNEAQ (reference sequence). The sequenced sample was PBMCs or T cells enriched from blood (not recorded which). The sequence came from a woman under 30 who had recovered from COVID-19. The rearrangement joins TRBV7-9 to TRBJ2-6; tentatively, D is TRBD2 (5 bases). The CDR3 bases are TGTGCCAGCAGCTGGAACGGGGCTGGGGCCAACGTCCTGACTTTC. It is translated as CASSWNGAGANVLTF.